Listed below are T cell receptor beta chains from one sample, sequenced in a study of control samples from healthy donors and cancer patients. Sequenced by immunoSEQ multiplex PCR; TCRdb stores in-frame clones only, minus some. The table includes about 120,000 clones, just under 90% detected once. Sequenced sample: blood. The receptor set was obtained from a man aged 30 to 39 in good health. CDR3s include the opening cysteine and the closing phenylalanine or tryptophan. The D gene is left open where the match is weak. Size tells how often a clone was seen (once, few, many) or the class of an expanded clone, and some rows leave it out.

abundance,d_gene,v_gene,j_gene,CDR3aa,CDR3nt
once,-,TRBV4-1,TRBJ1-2,CASSQKNGGAGYGYTF,TGCGCCAGCAGCCAAAAAAATGGTGGCGCGGGCTATGGCTACACCTTC
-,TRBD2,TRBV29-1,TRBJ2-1,CSVEYGSGGNEQFF,TGCAGCGTTGAATATGGTAGCGGGGGCAATGAGCAGTTCTTC
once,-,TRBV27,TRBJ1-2,CASSLTGANYGYTF,TGTGCCAGCAGTTTAACCGGGGCTAACTATGGCTACACCTTC
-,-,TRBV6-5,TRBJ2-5,CASTSWDQETQYF,TGTGCCAGCACCTCCTGGGACCAAGAGACCCAGTACTTC
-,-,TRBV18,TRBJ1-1,CASSPAGYTEAFF,TGTGCCAGCTCACCAGCAGGGTATACTGAAGCTTTCTTT
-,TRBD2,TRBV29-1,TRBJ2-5,CSVVASGFHETQYF,TGCAGCGTTGTGGCTAGCGGATTTCACGAGACCCAGTACTTC
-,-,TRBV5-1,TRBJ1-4,CASSLTGSTNEKLFF,TGCGCCAGCAGCTTGACAGGGTCCACTAATGAAAAACTGTTTTTT
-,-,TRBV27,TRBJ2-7,CASSPRTANYEQYF,TGTGCCAGCAGTCCCCGGACAGCAAACTACGAGCAGTACTTC
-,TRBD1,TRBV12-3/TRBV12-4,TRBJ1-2,CASREQGGKSYTF,TGTGCCAGCAGGGAACAGGGGGGGAAGAGCTACACCTTC
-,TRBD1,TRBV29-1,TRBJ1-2,CSVGDRGGYTF,TGCAGCGTTGGGGACAGGGGTGGCTACACCTTC
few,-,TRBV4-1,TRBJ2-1,CASSPGSGGDEQFF,TGCGCCAGCAGCCCCGGGTCCGGCGGGGATGAGCAGTTCTTC
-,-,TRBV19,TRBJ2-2,CASSIDLLNTGELFF,TGTGCCAGTAGTATTGACCTCCTGAACACCGGGGAGCTGTTTTTT
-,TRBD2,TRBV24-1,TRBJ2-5,CATNSGREETQYF,TGTGCCACCAACAGTGGGCGGGAGGAGACCCAGTACTTC
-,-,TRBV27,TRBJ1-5,CASRLMGAQGNQPQHF,TGTGCCAGCAGACTAATGGGGGCTCAGGGCAATCAGCCCCAGCATTTT
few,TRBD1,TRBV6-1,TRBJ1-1,CASSVSRQGGYTEAFF,TGTGCCAGCAGTGTCTCCAGACAGGGGGGCTACACTGAAGCTTTCTTT
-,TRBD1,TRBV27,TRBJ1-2,CASSRTLGQGYGYTF,TGTGCCAGCAGCAGGACCTTGGGACAGGGGTATGGCTACACCTTC
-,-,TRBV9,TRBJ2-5,CASSVDEGIKTQYF,TGTGCCAGCAGCGTAGACGAGGGGATCAAGACCCAGTACTTC
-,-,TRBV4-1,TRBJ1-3,CASSQESGPFRNTIYF,TGCGCCAGCAGCCAAGAATCGGGCCCATTCCGGAACACCATATATTTT